This T cell receptor (beta chain) was captured in a study of OX40 agonist ivuxolimab in advanced cancers. Overall study: At 0.01 to 10 mg/kg, ivuxolimab was administered intravenously to patients every 2 weeks. Study-wide findings and caveats: Not determined was the antigen specificity of the expanded peripheral T cells.

Notes on this clone: Its antigen is currently unknown.

CDR3 size: 14 residues. J lost 4 bases, V lost 4 bases, and 3 bases had no gene match. Per the germline V gene, CDR1 is MNHNS and CDR2 is SASEGT. Assay: immunoSEQ multiplex PCR; the TCRdb copy retains only in-frame clones and omits some. The data contain 40,000 to 55,000 clones, over 80% of them singletons. The sequence derives from an adult with an advanced solid tumor such as melanoma, head and neck, liver or kidney cancer. The chain combines TRBV6-1 with TRBJ1-1; 10 nucleotides line up with TRBD1. The sequencing used CD4+ or CD8+ T cells sorted from blood, collected in a trial of the OX40 agonist ivuxolimab. The DNA for the CDR3 is TGTGCCAGCAGTGGTCGGACAGGGGGCACTGAAGCTTTCTTT. This sequence encodes CASSGRTGGTEAFF.